One sample yielded the 20 T cell receptor beta chains listed below, sequenced in a study of T cells after posttransplantation cyclophosphamide. Sequencing was performed with immunoSEQ multiplex PCR; in TCRdb, only in-frame clones are kept and a portion is missing. Singletons are absent from the sample, which has some 1,700 clones. Busulfan-fludarabine conditioning, marrow transplant, and cyclophosphamide on days +3 and +4 were administered. The sequencing here drew on PBMCs, taken 32 days after allogeneic stem cell transplant with posttransplant cyclophosphamide. These receptor sequences come from a female patient between 40 and 55 years old who received an allogeneic stem cell transplant from a related donor, was CMV-positive, and had no GVHD. Some T cells may originate from the graft donor.

By share of the sample, this clone is medium-sized. The rearrangement joins TRBV4-3 to TRBJ1-4; D not resolved. There are 13 residues in the CDR3. Germline loops: CDR1 LGHNA, CDR2 YSLEER. The ends were cut back, 3 bases at V and 8 bases at J, with 10 bases in the middle. CDR3 residues: CASSHVGSEKLFF. In nucleotides, the CDR3 is TGCGCCAGCAGCCACGTGGGCAGCGAAAAACTGTTTTTT.

In its sample, this clone ranks as hyperexpanded (1% or more). The rearrangement uses TRBV24-1 and TRBJ2-1; D is unresolved. Germline CDR1 KGHDR, CDR2 SFDVKD. Trimming took 4 bases from V and 0 from J, leaving 9 bases between them. The CDR3 runs to 15 residues. CDR3 loop: CATSDHKSSYNEQFF. The CDR3 DNA reads TGTGCCACCAGTGACCACAAGAGCTCCTACAATGAGCAGTTCTTC.

V and J are TRBV5-6 and TRBJ2-5; TRBD2 might be the D (6 bases). V was shortened by 4 bases and J by 7 bases, with 17 bases between the two germline ends. The CDR3 spans 14 residues. The V gene's germline CDR1 is SGHDT and CDR2 YYEEEE. CDR3: CASSPDPGVLTQYF. The CDR3 region has the DNA TGTGCCAGCAGCCCTGACCCGGGGGTGTTGACCCAGTACTTC.

This clone was counted many times. This chain links TRBV25-1 with TRBJ2-2, with 15 bases aligning to TRBD2. The CDR3 has 17 residues. CDR1 is MGHDK and CDR2 is SYGVNS in the germline V gene. V lost 6 bases and J lost 4; bases outside the gene matches: 6. CDR3 region: CASSFGTSGGTTGELFF. CDR3 nucleotide sequence: TGTGCCAGCAGCTTCGGGACTAGCGGGGGGACCACCGGGGAGCTGTTTTTT.

Judged by abundance, this clone is medium-sized. The chain employs TRBV5-1 and TRBJ1-4; a possible D gene is TRBD1 (6 bases). Germline loops: CDR1 SGHRS, CDR2 YFSETQ. This CDR3 contains 19 residues. V was trimmed by 4 bases and J by 1 base, leaving 23 bases between them. In nucleotides, the CDR3 is TGCGCCAGCAGCACCCCGAGCAAGGAGGGGGATATAACTAATGAAAAACTGTTTTTT. This gives the protein CASSTPSKEGDITNEKLFF.

This clone was detected many times. The chain combines TRBV12-3 or TRBV12-4 with TRBJ2-5; D is possibly TRBD1 (5 bases). V lost 5 bases and J 2 bases, leaving 15 bases between the germline ends. The CDR3 sequence is 15 residues long. The DNA of the CDR3 is TGTGCCAGCAGTAAGACCCAGGGTAAACAAGAGACCCAGTACTTC. This translates into CASSKTQGKQETQYF.

This clone has ten or more counts. The V call is TRBV12-3 or TRBV12-4, the J call TRBJ1-5; a possible D gene is TRBD1 (5 bases). The length of the CDR3 is 14 residues. Trimming shortened V by 5 bases and J by 2 bases, and 10 bases separated the two germline ends. Here the CDR3 reads CASSLQGGNQPQHF. The CDR3 region has the DNA TGTGCCAGCAGTCTTCAGGGTGGCAATCAGCCCCAGCATTTT.

This clone counts as medium-sized. The chain recombines TRBV7-9 with TRBJ1-2; TRBD1 is a possible D gene (5 bases). CDR1 and CDR2 from the germline V gene are SEHNR and FQNEAQ (reference sequence). This CDR3 has 13 amino acids. Trimming took off 4 bases at V and 4 bases at J, with 10 bases between the two ends. The CDR3 DNA reads TGTGCCAGCAGCTCGGGGGACGGCTATGGCTACACCTTC. Residues: CASSSGDGYGYTF.

By share, this clone counts as medium-sized (0.01 to 0.1%). The chain employs TRBV5-1 and TRBJ2-7, with 10 bases that match TRBD1. The germline V gene has CDR1 SGHRS and CDR2 YFSETQ. The V and J ends lost 0 bases and 6 bases, in that order; junction bases with no gene match: 3. This CDR3 is built from 14 residues. Here the CDR3 reads CASSLGTGGGEQYF. The CDR3 DNA reads as TGCGCCAGCAGCTTGGGGACAGGGGGAGGCGAGCAGTACTTC. The full variable domain, completed using reference TRBV5-1 and TRBJ2-7, is KAGVTQTPRYLIKTRGQQVTLSCSPISGHRSVSWYQQTPGQGLQFLFEYFSETQRNKGNFPGRFSGRQFSNSRSEMNVSTLELGDSALYLCASSLGTGGGEQYFGPGTRLTVT.

This clone was seen at least ten times. The chain is built from TRBV24-1 and TRBJ2-2; D is possibly TRBD1 (6 bases). Between the trimmed V and J ends, which lost 2 bases and 0 bases, there was a span of 6 bases. The CDR3 totals 15 residues. CDR1 and CDR2 from the germline V gene are KGHDR and SFDVKD. This chain's CDR3 is CATSDWTANTGELFF. CDR3 in DNA: TGTGCCACCAGTGATTGGACAGCGAACACCGGGGAGCTGTTTTTT.

This clone was found many times. The CDR3 DNA reads TGTGCCAGCAGTCTAGGGGGAGGGCTTGGTTCCGGGGAGCTGTTTTTT. This gives the protein CASSLGGGLGSGELFF. The rearrangement joins TRBV6-4 to TRBJ2-2, with D tentatively TRBD2 (7 bases). This CDR3 is 16 amino acids long. With 5 bases removed from V and 6 bases from J, the gap between germline ends came to 19 bases. The germline V gene encodes CDR1 MRHNA and CDR2 SNTAGT.

Sample share makes this clone medium-sized. This rearrangement joins TRBV6-5 to TRBJ1-1; D uncertain. CDR3 length: 15 amino acids. V lost 5 bases and J 0 bases, leaving 13 bases between the germline ends. Germline CDR1 reads MNHEY; CDR2 reads SVGAGI. CDR3 bases: TGTGCCAGCAGTAACCTCCAGGCATTGAACACTGAAGCTTTCTTT. This gives the protein CASSNLQALNTEAFF.

This clone ranks as medium-sized (0.01 to 0.1%). V is TRBV5-5 and J is TRBJ2-2, with 9 nucleotides matching TRBD2. CDR3 length equals 16 residues. Trimming at V came to 4 bases and at J to 4 bases, leaving 8 bases not matched to a gene. The germline V gene has CDR1 SGHKS and CDR2 YYEKEE (reference sequence). CDR3 residues: CASSPRGGLSTGELFF. CDR3 DNA: TGTGCCAGCAGCCCGCGGGGGGGGCTGAGCACCGGGGAGCTGTTTTTT.

This clone was counted ten times or more. The J gene is TRBJ1-2, the V gene TRBV9, with 7 bases matching TRBD1. The CDR3 spans 15 residues. Germline V gene data show CDR1 as SGDLS and CDR2 as YYNGEE. J gave up 6 bases and V 4 bases, and 12 bases lay outside the gene matches. In DNA form, the CDR3 reads TGTGCCAGCAGCCCAGGGACAGTTCTAAATAATGGCTACACCTTC. It translates to CASSPGTVLNNGYTF.

This clone was recorded many times. The rearrangement joins TRBV7-7 to TRBJ2-2; D gene unclear. Between the trimmed V and J ends, which lost 2 bases and 0 bases, there was a span of 10 bases. Germline V gene sequence: CDR1 SSHAT, CDR2 FNYEAQ (reference sequence). The CDR3 length is 16 residues. The CDR3 loop is CASSLLVHPNTGELFF. The CDR3, as DNA: TGTGCCAGCAGCTTACTAGTACACCCGAACACCGGGGAGCTGTTTTTT. Together with reference TRBV7-7 and TRBJ2-2, the CDR3 gives the full variable domain: GAGVSQSPRYKVTKRGQDVTLRCDPISSHATLYWYQQALGQGPEFLTYFNYEAQPDKSGLPSDRFSAERPEGSISTLTIQRTEQRDSAMYRCASSLLVHPNTGELFFGEGSRLTVL.

This clone came up many times. The chain couples TRBV6-9 to TRBJ2-5; 11 nucleotides match TRBD2. The CDR3 totals 16 residues. J was trimmed by 6 bases and V by 0 bases; bases with no gene match: 6. Germline V CDR1 and CDR2: MNHGY, SVAAGI. CDR3 region: CASSYSVAGGPKTQYF. As DNA, the CDR3 is TGTGCCAGCAGTTATTCGGTAGCGGGGGGGCCGAAGACCCAGTACTTC.

This clone is labeled as medium-sized. This CDR3 is CASSYSRKGYYGYTF. CDR3 coding DNA: TGTGCCAGCAGTTACTCGAGGAAGGGGTACTATGGCTACACCTTC. This chain links TRBV6-2 or TRBV6-3 with TRBJ1-2; D might be TRBD1 (5 bases). CDR3 length equals 15 residues. With 0 bases removed from V and 3 bases from J, the gap between germline ends came to 11 bases. The V gene's germline CDR1 is MNHEY and CDR2 SVGEGT.

This clone is medium-sized. The rearrangement joins TRBV7-9 to TRBJ1-1; TRBD1 might be the D (5 bases). The germline V gene has CDR1 SEHNR and CDR2 FQNEAQ (reference sequence). There are 14 residues in the CDR3. V was clipped by 5 bases and J by 0 bases, with 10 bases between them. CDR3 amino acids: CASSLQGMNTEAFF. The CDR3 bases are TGTGCCAGCAGCCTGCAGGGAATGAACACTGAAGCTTTCTTT.

This clone is medium-sized within its sample. This chain connects TRBV11-2 to TRBJ1-4, with 10 nucleotides matching TRBD1. In germline, CDR1 is SGHAT, CDR2 FQNNGV. V shed 1 base and J 2 bases; nucleotides not matched to a gene: 4. CDR3 size: 17 residues. CDR3 region: CASSLVLTGGTNEKLFF. The CDR3 nucleotides are TGTGCCAGCAGCTTAGTTCTGACAGGGGGCACTAATGAAAAACTGTTTTTT. The whole variable domain, remainder taken from reference TRBV11-2 and TRBJ1-4, is EAGVAQSPRYKIIEKRQSVAFWCNPISGHATLYWYQQILGQGPKLLIQFQNNGVVDDSQLPKDRFSAERLKGVDSTLKIQPAKLEDSAVYLCASSLVLTGGTNEKLFFGSGTQLSVL.

This clone was counted ten times or more. This chain joins TRBV7-8 and TRBJ2-7, with D perhaps TRBD1 (6 bases). V was shortened by 5 bases and J by 4 bases, with 18 bases between the two germline ends. Germline-derived CDR1 and CDR2 are SGHVS and FQNEAQ. The CDR3 contains 15 residues. The CDR3 sequence is CASSTGRGQGYEQYF. The CDR3 DNA reads TGTGCCAGCAGCACTGGCCGTGGGCAGGGGTACGAGCAGTACTTC.